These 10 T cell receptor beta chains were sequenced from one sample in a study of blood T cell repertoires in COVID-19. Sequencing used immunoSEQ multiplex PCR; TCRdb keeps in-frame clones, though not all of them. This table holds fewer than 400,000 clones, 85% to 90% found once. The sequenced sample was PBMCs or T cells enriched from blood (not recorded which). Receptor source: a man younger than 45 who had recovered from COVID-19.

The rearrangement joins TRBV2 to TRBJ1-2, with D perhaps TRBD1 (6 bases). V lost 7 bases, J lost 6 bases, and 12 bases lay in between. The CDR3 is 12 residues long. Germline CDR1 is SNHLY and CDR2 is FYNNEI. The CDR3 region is CASTPGVNGYTF. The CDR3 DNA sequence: TGTGCCAGCACTCCAGGGGTCAATGGCTACACCTTC.

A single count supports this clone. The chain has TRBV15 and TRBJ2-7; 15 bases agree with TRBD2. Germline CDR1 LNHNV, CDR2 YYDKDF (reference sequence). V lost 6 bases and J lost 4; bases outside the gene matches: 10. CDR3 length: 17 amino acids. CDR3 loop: CATRAGLAGGRKYEQYF. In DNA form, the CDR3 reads TGTGCCACCAGGGCGGGACTAGCGGGAGGACGTAAGTACGAGCAGTACTTC.

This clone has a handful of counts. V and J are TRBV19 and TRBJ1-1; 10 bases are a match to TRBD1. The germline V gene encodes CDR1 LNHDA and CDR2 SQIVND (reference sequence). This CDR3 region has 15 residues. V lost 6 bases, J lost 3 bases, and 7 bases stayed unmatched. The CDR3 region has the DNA TGTGCCAGTAGGGGACAGGGGCGATTGGACACTGAAGCTTTCTTT. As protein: CASRGQGRLDTEAFF.

CDR3 sequence: CSVAGGPNSPLHF. The CDR3 coding sequence is TGCAGCGTTGCCGGGGGGCCTAATTCACCCCTCCACTTT. This chain uses TRBV29-1 with TRBJ1-6; a weak D match, TRBD1 (6 bases). The CDR3 length is 13 residues. V lost 4 bases and J lost 6, with 10 bases in between. Germline values: CDR1 SQVTM, CDR2 ANQGSEA.

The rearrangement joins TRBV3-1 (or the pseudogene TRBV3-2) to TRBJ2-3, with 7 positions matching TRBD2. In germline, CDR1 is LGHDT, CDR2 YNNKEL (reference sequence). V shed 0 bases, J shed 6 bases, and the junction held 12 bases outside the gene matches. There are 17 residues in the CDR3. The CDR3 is CASSQDQGLADWDTQYF. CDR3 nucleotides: TGTGCCAGCAGCCAAGATCAAGGGCTAGCGGACTGGGATACGCAGTATTTT.

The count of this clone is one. DNA of the CDR3: TGCGCCAGCAGCTACGATGGCAGTCCTTCCTCTGGAAACACCATATATTTT. It is translated as CASSYDGSPSSGNTIYF. The rearrangement joins TRBV5-1 to TRBJ1-3; D gene unclear. Trimming pared 3 bases from V and 0 bases from J, leaving 16 bases between. The length of the CDR3 is 17 residues. Germline V CDR1 and CDR2: SGHRS, YFSETQ.

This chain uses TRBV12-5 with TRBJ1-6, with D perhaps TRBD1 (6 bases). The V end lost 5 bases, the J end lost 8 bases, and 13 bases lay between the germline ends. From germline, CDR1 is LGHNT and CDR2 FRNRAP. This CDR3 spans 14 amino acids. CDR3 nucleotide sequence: TGTGCTAGTGGTCTCCAGGGGTTTTATTCACCCCTCCACTTT. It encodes CASGLQGFYSPLHF.

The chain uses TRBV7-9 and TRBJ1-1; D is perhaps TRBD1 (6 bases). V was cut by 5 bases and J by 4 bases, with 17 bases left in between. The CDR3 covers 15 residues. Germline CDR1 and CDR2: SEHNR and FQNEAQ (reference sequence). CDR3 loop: CASSAQNRAATEAFF. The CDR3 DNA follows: TGTGCCAGCAGCGCCCAAAACAGGGCAGCCACTGAAGCTTTCTTT.

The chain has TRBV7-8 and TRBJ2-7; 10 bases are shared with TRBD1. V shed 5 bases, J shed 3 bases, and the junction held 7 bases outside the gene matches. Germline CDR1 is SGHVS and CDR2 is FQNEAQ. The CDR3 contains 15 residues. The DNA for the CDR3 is TGTGCCAGCAGCCGGGACAGGGGCATCGACTACGAGCAGTACTTC. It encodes CASSRDRGIDYEQYF.

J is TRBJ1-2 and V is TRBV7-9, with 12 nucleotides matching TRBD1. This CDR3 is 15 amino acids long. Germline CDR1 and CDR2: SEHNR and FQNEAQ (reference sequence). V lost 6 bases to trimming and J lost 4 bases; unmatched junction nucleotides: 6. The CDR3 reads CASSYGTGGGYGYTF. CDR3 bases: TGTGCCAGCAGTTACGGGACAGGGGGCGGCTATGGCTACACCTTC.